A single sample is the source of the 28 T cell receptor beta chains below, sequenced in a study of blood T cell repertoires in COVID-19 (dated by TCRdb to 2018 to 2020). Libraries were made using the immunoSEQ multiplex PCR assay. The source is immuneACCESS, and TCRdb retained only in-frame sequences with V and J called. Part of the clones is not carried over; for the studies checked, unresolved V genes explain less than half of this, and the remainder is unexplained. A total of fewer than 250,000 clones appear in this sample, 80% to 90% of them only once. The biggest ten clones account for around 1.1% of the sample. Sequencing used peripheral blood. Every receptor here comes from a man under 40 with acute or convalescent COVID-19.

This sequence joins TRBV14 and TRBJ2-1; 10 positions match TRBD2. The CDR3 totals 15 residues. Losses at the gene ends were 5 bases for V and 3 bases for J; bases not matched to a gene: 4. Germline V gene lookup returns CDR1 SGHDN and CDR2 FVKESK. The CDR3 DNA reads TGTGCCAGCAGCGCCGGGACTAGCGACTACAATGAGCAGTTCTTC. Protein sequence: CASSAGTSDYNEQFF.

The CDR3 loop is CASSRSGGRAFF. CDR3 nucleotides: TGTGCCAGCAGCCGGTCAGGGGGTAGAGCTTTCTTT. This chain connects TRBV7-9 to TRBJ1-1; the match to TRBD1 covers 7 bases. The germline CDR1 and CDR2 sequences are SEHNR and FQNEAQ (reference sequence). With 5 bases clipped from V and 10 bases from J, the junction kept 7 bases outside the gene matches. The CDR3 has 12 residues.

The genes are TRBV28 and TRBJ2-3; TRBD2 agrees at 11 bases. CDR3 size: 15 residues. V shed 4 bases, J shed 4 bases, and the junction held 4 bases outside the gene matches. The germline gives CDR1 MDHEN, CDR2 SYDVKM. The CDR3, as DNA: TGTGCCAGCAGTTCAACTAGCGGGAGAGCAGATACGCAGTATTTT. Translated: CASSSTSGRADTQYF. Complete variable domain (other parts from reference TRBV28 and TRBJ2-3): DVKVTQSSRYLVKRTGEKVFLECVQDMDHENMFWYRQDPGLGLRLIYFSYDVKMKEKGDIPEGYSVSREKKERFSLILESASTNQTSMYLCASSSTSGRADTQYFGPGTRLTVL.

This chain joins TRBV6-5 and TRBJ1-1; D remains ambiguous. Germline CDR1 MNHEY, CDR2 SVGAGI. The CDR3 is made up of 13 amino acids. Trimming took 1 base from V and 2 from J, leaving 5 bases between them. DNA of the CDR3: TGTGCCAGCAGTTACTTGGGCAACACTGAAGCTTTCTTT. This translates into CASSYLGNTEAFF.

The chain is built from TRBV6-1 and TRBJ1-3; D possibly corresponds to TRBD1 (5 bases). V gave up 1 base and J gave up 7 bases, with 17 bases separating them. This CDR3 contains 16 residues. Per germline, CDR1 MNHNS and CDR2 SASEGT. In nucleotides, the CDR3 is TGTGCCAGCAGTGAAGGGGGGGTTATGTTGAGGAACACCATATATTTT. Translating gives CASSEGGVMLRNTIYF.

This rearrangement joins TRBV7-3 to TRBJ2-1; possibly TRBD2 for D (5 bases). This CDR3 has 16 residues. Per germline, CDR1 SGHTA and CDR2 FQGTGA. Trimming shortened V by 0 bases and J by 4 bases, and 13 bases separated the two germline ends. CDR3 in amino acids: CASSLTGVISYNEQFF. The CDR3 nucleotides read TGTGCCAGCAGCTTAACGGGAGTAATTTCGTACAATGAGCAGTTCTTC.

This clone was detected only once. V usage is TRBV28 and J usage is TRBJ1-5; D gene ambiguous. The V end lost 6 bases, the J end lost 0 bases, and 9 bases lay between the germline ends. The germline V gene encodes CDR1 MDHEN and CDR2 SYDVKM. This CDR3 comprises 14 residues. CDR3 nucleotides: TGTGCCAGCAGGAGAGGTCCTAGCAATCAGCCCCAGCATTTT. It specifies CASRRGPSNQPQHF.

CDR3 sequence: CASSQDPRLPWTQYF. CDR3 DNA: TGCGCCAGCAGCCAAGATCCGCGTCTACCCTGGACCCAGTACTTC. The chain uses TRBV4-1 and TRBJ2-5; D is ambiguous. Deletions cut 0 bases from V and 7 bases from J, with 15 bases between. There are 15 residues in the CDR3. The germline V gene has CDR1 MGHRA and CDR2 YSYEKL.

The chain links TRBV3-1 (or the pseudogene TRBV3-2) to TRBJ2-2; D ambiguous. Germline-derived CDR1 and CDR2 are LGHDT and YNNKEL (reference sequence). Trimming stripped 0 bases from V and 5 bases from J, with 4 bases between. This CDR3 comprises 13 residues. CDR3 in amino acids: CASSQDSTGELFF. In DNA, the CDR3 is TGTGCCAGCAGCCAAGATAGTACCGGGGAGCTGTTTTTT.

The table lists this clone with a few counts. V and J are TRBV14 and TRBJ2-3; no clear D gene. Germline lookup yields CDR1 SGHDN and CDR2 FVKESK. The CDR3 contains 17 residues. V was shortened by 1 base and J by 2 bases, with 16 bases between the two germline ends. The CDR3, as DNA: TGTGCCAGCAGCCAAGCCGACTTATTTTTCGCCACAGATACGCAGTATTTT. Amino acids: CASSQADLFFATDTQYF.

This clone showed up just a few times. The rearrangement uses TRBV27 and TRBJ2-7; tentative D call: TRBD2 (5 bases). This CDR3 is 13 amino acids long. Per germline, CDR1 MNHEY and CDR2 SMNVEV (reference sequence). The V and J ends lost 8 bases and 5 bases respectively, with 16 bases between them. The CDR3 nucleotides are TGTGCCAGCCGGGGAGAGGGTTCGGACGAGCAGTACTTC. Translated: CASRGEGSDEQYF.

The chain recombines TRBV6-4 with TRBJ2-7, with 12 bases aligning to TRBD2. Germline trimming cut 8 bases from V and 6 bases from J; bases unmatched to any gene: 23. This CDR3 is built from 19 residues. From germline, CDR1 is MRHNA and CDR2 SNTAGT. This chain's CDR3 is CASDVSKTSLAGGLCEQYF. The DNA for the CDR3 is TGTGCCAGCGATGTCAGCAAAACTTCACTAGCGGGAGGCTTATGCGAGCAGTACTTC.

This clone appeared once. J is TRBJ2-3 and V is TRBV30, with 8 bases fitting TRBD2. From germline, CDR1 is GTSNPN and CDR2 SVGIG (reference sequence). CDR3 length: 15 amino acids. Trimming took 0 bases from V and 6 from J; bases not matched to a gene: 8. Written as DNA, the CDR3 is TGTGCCTGGAGTGTAGGTGGGCTAGCGGGCGATACGCAGTATTTT. Protein product: CAWSVGGLAGDTQYF.

V is TRBV18 and J is TRBJ1-1; D may be TRBD1 (5 bases). The CDR3 spans 15 residues. The V and J ends lost 5 bases and 1 base respectively, with 14 bases between them. Per germline, CDR1 KGHSH and CDR2 LQKENI. The CDR3 sequence: CASSFAVGGNTEAFF. In DNA, the CDR3 is TGTGCCAGCTCATTCGCAGTGGGGGGGAACACTGAAGCTTTCTTT. Variable domain in full (rest from reference TRBV18 and TRBJ1-1): NAGVMQNPRHLVRRRGQEARLRCSPMKGHSHVYWYRQLPEEGLKFMVYLQKENIIDESGMPKERFSAEFPKEGPSILRIQQVVRGDSAAYFCASSFAVGGNTEAFFGQGTRLTVV.

The rearrangement links TRBV5-1 to TRBJ1-1, with no clear D. The V end lost 0 bases, the J end lost 10 bases, and 13 bases lay between the germline ends. The CDR3 is made up of 13 amino acids. Germline V gene sequence: CDR1 SGHRS, CDR2 YFSETQ. DNA for the CDR3: TGCGCCAGCAGCTTGGTGGGCTCGCGGGTAGCTTTCTTT. It encodes CASSLVGSRVAFF.

The chain joins TRBV7-8 to TRBJ2-1; no definite D call. The CDR3 is 13 residues long. The germline V gene has CDR1 SGHVS and CDR2 FQNEAQ. The germline V and J ends were trimmed by 1 base and 9 bases, with 10 bases remaining between them. As DNA, the CDR3 is TGTGCCAGCAGCTTAGATATCTCGGTTGAGCAGTTCTTC. This sequence encodes CASSLDISVEQFF.

The rearrangement uses TRBV28 and TRBJ1-2; D may be TRBD1 (5 bases). Germline V lookup: CDR1 MDHEN, CDR2 SYDVKM. The CDR3 totals 15 residues. V was cut by 2 bases and J by 1 base, with 11 bases left in between. For the CDR3, the DNA is TGTGCCAGCAGTTTAAGCGGGGCACTTAACTATGGCTACACCTTC. This sequence encodes CASSLSGALNYGYTF.

V gene TRBV7-9 combines with J gene TRBJ2-5; the match to TRBD1 covers 8 bases. Germline CDR1 reads SEHNR; CDR2 reads FQNEAQ (reference sequence). This CDR3 region has 14 residues. V trimming: 5 bases; J trimming: 4 bases; junction bases outside the gene matches: 6. DNA for the CDR3: TGTGCCAGCAGCGAAATGGGGACAGGAGAGACCCAGTACTTC. Its protein is CASSEMGTGETQYF.

The chain links TRBV6-1 to TRBJ2-2, with D unclear. V was shortened by 2 bases and J by 5 bases, with 6 bases between the two germline ends. The CDR3 runs 13 residues. Germline V gene sequence: CDR1 MNHNS, CDR2 SASEGT. CDR3 DNA sequence: TGTGCCAGCAGTGAATTTTTAACCGGGGAGCTGTTTTTT. Encoded protein: CASSEFLTGELFF.

This rearrangement joins TRBV6-6 to TRBJ1-2; TRBD1 agrees at 10 bases. Per the germline V gene, CDR1 is MNHNY and CDR2 is SVGAGI (reference sequence). The V and J ends lost 6 bases and 9 bases, in that order; junction bases with no gene match: 13. The CDR3 covers 15 residues. CDR3 residues: CASRPPRDRGLRYTF. The CDR3, as DNA: TGTGCCAGCAGGCCCCCTCGGGACAGGGGTTTGCGCTACACCTTC.

The chain has TRBV27 and TRBJ1-2, with TRBD1 as a possible D gene (5 bases). V was pared by 6 bases and J by 7 bases, with 15 bases between. The CDR3 is 13 amino acids. Germline V gene data show CDR1 as MNHEY and CDR2 as SMNVEV (reference sequence). CDR3 nucleotides: TGTGCCAGCAGAGATCCGGGACTACCTGGCTACACCTTC. It specifies CASRDPGLPGYTF.

V usage is TRBV14 and J usage is TRBJ2-4, with 10 bases lining up with TRBD1. V lost 4 bases and J lost 11; bases outside the gene matches: 11. This CDR3 contains 15 residues. Germline V gene data show CDR1 as SGHDN and CDR2 as FVKESK. The CDR3 sequence: CASSRRGTGEWVQYF. The DNA of the CDR3 is TGTGCCAGCAGCCGTAGAGGGACAGGGGAATGGGTTCAGTACTTC.

The V gene is TRBV12-5, the J gene TRBJ2-1; TRBD2 agrees at 12 bases. Trimming cost V 7 bases and J 1 base; bases outside gene matches: 11. Germline values: CDR1 LGHNT, CDR2 FRNRAP. CDR3 size: 18 residues. This chain's CDR3 is CASATGLAGISSYNEQFF. The CDR3 DNA reads as TGTGCTAGTGCAACTGGACTAGCGGGAATATCGTCCTACAATGAGCAGTTCTTC. Supplemented by reference TRBV12-5 and TRBJ2-1, the full variable domain reads DARVTQTPRHKVTEMGQEVTMRCQPILGHNTVFWYRQTMMQGLELLAYFRNRAPLDDSGMPKDRFSAEMPDATLATLKIQPSEPRDSAVYFCASATGLAGISSYNEQFFGPGTRLTVL.

The rearrangement joins TRBV14 to TRBJ1-4; perhaps TRBD1 as D (6 bases). Germline V CDR1 and CDR2: SGHDN, FVKESK. V lost 3 bases and J lost 12, with 20 bases in between. The CDR3 has 15 amino acids. In DNA form, the CDR3 reads TGTGCCAGCAGCCAGATACGCGGGCAGGGGCGTGAACTGTTTTTT. Its translation: CASSQIRGQGRELFF. Variable domain in full (rest from reference TRBV14 and TRBJ1-4): EAGVTQFPSHSVIEKGQTVTLRCDPISGHDNLYWYRRVMGKEIKFLLHFVKESKQDESGMPNNRFLAERTGGTYSTLKVQPAELEDSGVYFCASSQIRGQGRELFFGSGTQLSVL.

V usage is TRBV28 and J usage is TRBJ2-7; TRBD2 matches 8 bases. CDR1 and CDR2 (germline): MDHEN, SYDVKM. Trimming at V came to 7 bases and at J to 3 bases, leaving 5 bases not matched to a gene. CDR3 size: 13 residues. The CDR3 spells CASTSGPIYEQYF. The CDR3 DNA is TGTGCCAGCACTAGCGGGCCAATCTACGAGCAGTACTTC.

Here the CDR3 DNA reads TGTGCCAGCTCATCGGATATTACAGACTACGAGCAGTACTTC. Translating gives CASSSDITDYEQYF. The genes are TRBV18 and TRBJ2-7; no clear D gene. V lost 5 bases, J lost 3 bases, and 14 bases lay in between. The CDR3 sequence is 14 residues long. The germline gives CDR1 KGHSH, CDR2 LQKENI.

CDR3 DNA: TGTGCCAGCAGCTTGCCGGGGGGCTATCGGGAGACCCAGTACTTC. It is translated as CASSLPGGYRETQYF. The gene calls are TRBV5-4 and TRBJ2-5; D is perhaps TRBD2 (7 bases). V was cut by 1 base and J by 5 bases, with 15 bases left in between. Germline V CDR1 and CDR2: SGHNT, YYREEE (reference sequence). The CDR3 consists of 15 residues.

The V and J genes are TRBV30 and TRBJ1-1, with D possibly matching TRBD1 (5 bases). There are 12 residues in the CDR3. The V end lost 7 bases, the J end lost 6 bases, and 15 bases lay between the germline ends. CDR1 and CDR2 (germline): GTSNPN, SVGIG (reference sequence). The CDR3 sequence: CALSRRGAEAFF. CDR3 coding DNA: TGTGCCTTATCCAGACGGGGGGCTGAAGCTTTCTTT.